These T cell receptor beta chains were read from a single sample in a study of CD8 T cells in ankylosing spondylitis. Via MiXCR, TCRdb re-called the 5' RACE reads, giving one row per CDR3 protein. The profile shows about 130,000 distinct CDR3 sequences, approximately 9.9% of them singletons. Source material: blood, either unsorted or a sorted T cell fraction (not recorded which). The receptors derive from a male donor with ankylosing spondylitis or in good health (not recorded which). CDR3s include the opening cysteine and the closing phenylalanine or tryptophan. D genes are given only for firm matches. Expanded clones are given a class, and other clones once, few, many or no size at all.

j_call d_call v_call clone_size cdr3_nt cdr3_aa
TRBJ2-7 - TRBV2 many TGTGCCAGCAGTGATCCCAGGGGGGACTCCTACGAGCAGTACTTC CASSDPRGDSYEQYF
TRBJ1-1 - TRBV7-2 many TGTGCCAGCAGCTCTGGTCGGGGTCTCACTGAAGCTTTCTTT CASSSGRGLTEAFF
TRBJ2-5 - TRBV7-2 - TGTGCCAGCAGCAGACGGTCACTCCAAGAGACCCAGTACTTC CASSRRSLQETQYF
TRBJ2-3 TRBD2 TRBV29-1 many TGCAGCGTTGAACGGGGGGGCACAGATACGCAGTATTTT CSVERGGTDTQYF
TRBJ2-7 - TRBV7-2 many TGTGCCAGCAGCTTAGACAGGGTAGAAGAGCAGTACTTC CASSLDRVEEQYF
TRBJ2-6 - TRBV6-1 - TGTGCCAGCAATAAATCCGGGGCCAACGTCCTGACTTTC CASNKSGANVLTF
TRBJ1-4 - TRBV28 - TGTGCCAGCAGTTTTGGTAGGATCGATGAAAAACTGTTTTTT CASSFGRIDEKLFF
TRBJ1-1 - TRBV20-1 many TGCAGTGCTGCACATATAACGGGACAGAACACTGAAGCTTTCTTT CSAAHITGQNTEAFF
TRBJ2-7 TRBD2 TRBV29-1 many TGCAGCGTTAAGACTAGCGGGAGGGCCCTCAGCTCCTACGAGCAGTACTTC CSVKTSGRALSSYEQYF
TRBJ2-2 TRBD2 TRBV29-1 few TGCAGCGTACGAGACGATACCAGTAGGACTAGTCGAACCGGGGAGCTGTTTTTT CSVRDDTSRTSRTGELFF
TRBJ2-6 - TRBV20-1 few TGCAGTGGCAAGTTGGGGGCGGGAGAGAGCTCTGGGGCCAACGTCCTGACTTTC CSGKLGAGESSGANVLTF
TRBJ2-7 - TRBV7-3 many TGTGCCAGCAGCTTATCGCCAGTTGCCTCCTACGAGCAGTACTTC CASSLSPVASYEQYF
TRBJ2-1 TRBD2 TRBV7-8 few TGTGCCAGTTACCTCCAAGGACTAGCGAGATACAATGAGCAGTTCTTC CASYLQGLARYNEQFF
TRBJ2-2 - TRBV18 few TGTGCCAGCTCACCAGGGACTCTCGCGAACACCGGGGAGCTGTTTTTT CASSPGTLANTGELFF
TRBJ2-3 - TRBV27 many TGTGCCAGCCGGCCGTCTGGTGCAGATACGCAGTATTTT CASRPSGADTQYF
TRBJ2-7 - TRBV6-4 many TGTGCCAGCAGTGACCCTTGTTACGGTGGGTGGACCTACGAGCAGTACTTC CASSDPCYGGWTYEQYF
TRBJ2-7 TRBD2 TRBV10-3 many TGTGCCATCAGGGGGAGGACTAGCGGGAGCTACGAGCAGTACTTC CAIRGRTSGSYEQYF
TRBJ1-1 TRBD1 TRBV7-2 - TGTGCCAGCAGCACCCGACAGGGATTGGGCACTGAAGCTTTCTTT CASSTRQGLGTEAFF
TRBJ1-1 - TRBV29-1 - TGCAGCGTTGAAGAGGGACGGGCCACTGAAGCTTTCTTT CSVEEGRATEAFF